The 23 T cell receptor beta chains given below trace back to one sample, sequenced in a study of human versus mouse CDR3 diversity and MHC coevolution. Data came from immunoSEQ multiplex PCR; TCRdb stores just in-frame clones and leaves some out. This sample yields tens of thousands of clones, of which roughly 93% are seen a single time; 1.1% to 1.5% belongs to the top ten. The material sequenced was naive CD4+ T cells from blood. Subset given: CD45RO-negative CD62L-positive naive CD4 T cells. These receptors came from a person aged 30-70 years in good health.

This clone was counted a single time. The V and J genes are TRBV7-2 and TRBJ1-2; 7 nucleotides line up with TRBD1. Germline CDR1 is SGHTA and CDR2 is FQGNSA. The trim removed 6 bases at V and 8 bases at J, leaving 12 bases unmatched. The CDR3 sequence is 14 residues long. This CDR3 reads CASSRQGAVGGYTF. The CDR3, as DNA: TGTGCCAGCAGTCGACAGGGTGCCGTGGGCGGCTACACCTTC.

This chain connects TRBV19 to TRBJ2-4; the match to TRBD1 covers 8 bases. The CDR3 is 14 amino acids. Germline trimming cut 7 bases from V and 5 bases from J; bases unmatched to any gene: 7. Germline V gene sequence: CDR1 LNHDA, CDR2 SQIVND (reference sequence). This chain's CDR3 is CASMPTGEENIQYF. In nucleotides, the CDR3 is TGTGCCAGTATGCCGACAGGGGAGGAAAACATTCAGTACTTC.

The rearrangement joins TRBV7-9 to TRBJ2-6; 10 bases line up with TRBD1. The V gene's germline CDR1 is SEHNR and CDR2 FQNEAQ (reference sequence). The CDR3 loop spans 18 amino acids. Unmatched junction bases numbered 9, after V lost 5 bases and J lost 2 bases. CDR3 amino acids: CASSTGTGAGAGANVLTF. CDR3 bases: TGTGCCAGCAGCACCGGGACAGGGGCTGGGGCTGGGGCCAACGTCCTGACTTTC.

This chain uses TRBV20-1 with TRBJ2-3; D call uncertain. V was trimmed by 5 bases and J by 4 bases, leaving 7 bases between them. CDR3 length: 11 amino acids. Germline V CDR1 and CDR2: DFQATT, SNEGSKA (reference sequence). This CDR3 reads CSAGSSDTQYF. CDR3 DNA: TGCAGTGCTGGCAGTTCAGATACGCAGTATTTT.

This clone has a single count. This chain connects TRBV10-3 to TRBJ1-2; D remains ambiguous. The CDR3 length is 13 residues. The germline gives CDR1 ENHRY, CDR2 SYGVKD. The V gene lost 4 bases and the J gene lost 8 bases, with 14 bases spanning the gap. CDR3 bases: TGTGCCATCAGTGCGGGAGCGCCCGGGGGCTACACCTTC. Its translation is CAISAGAPGGYTF.

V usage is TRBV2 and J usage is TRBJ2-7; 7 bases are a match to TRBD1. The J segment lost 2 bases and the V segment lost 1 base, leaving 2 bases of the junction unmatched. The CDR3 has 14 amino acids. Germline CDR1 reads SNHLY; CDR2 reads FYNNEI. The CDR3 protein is CASSEGGQTYEQYF. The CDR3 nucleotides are TGTGCCAGCAGTGAAGGGGGACAGACCTACGAGCAGTACTTC.

The CDR3 protein is CASSPSDPTYNEQFF. The CDR3, as DNA: TGCGCCAGCAGCCCAAGCGACCCTACCTACAATGAGCAGTTCTTC. The chain carries TRBV5-1 and TRBJ2-1; D remains ambiguous. The germline CDR1 and CDR2 sequences are SGHRS and YFSETQ. The CDR3 extends over 15 amino acids. V shed 4 bases and J shed 2 bases, with 13 bases lying between them.

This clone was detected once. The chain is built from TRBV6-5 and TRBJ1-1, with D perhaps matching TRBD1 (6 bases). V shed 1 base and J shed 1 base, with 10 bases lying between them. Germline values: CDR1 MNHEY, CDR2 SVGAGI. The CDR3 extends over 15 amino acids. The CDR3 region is CASSYWGQGNTEAFF. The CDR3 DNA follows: TGTGCCAGCAGTTACTGGGGGCAGGGGAACACTGAAGCTTTCTTT.

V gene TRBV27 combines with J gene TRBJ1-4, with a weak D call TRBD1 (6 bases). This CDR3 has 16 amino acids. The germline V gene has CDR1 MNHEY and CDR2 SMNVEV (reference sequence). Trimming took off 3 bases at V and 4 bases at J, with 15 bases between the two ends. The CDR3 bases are TGTGCCAGCAGTTTCCTAACCGGGACACATAATGAAAAACTGTTTTTT. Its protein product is CASSFLTGTHNEKLFF.

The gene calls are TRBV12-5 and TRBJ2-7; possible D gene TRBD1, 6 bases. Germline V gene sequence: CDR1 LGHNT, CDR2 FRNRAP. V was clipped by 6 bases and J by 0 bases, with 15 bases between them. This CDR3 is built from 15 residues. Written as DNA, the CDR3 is TGTGCTAGTGGCATGGGACACCAAAGCTCCTACGAGCAGTACTTC. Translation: CASGMGHQSSYEQYF.

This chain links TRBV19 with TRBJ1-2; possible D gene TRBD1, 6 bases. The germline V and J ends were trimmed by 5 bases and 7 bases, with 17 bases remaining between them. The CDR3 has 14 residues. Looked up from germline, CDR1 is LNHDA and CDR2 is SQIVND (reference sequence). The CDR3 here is CASSGSVGRGGYTF. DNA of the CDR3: TGTGCCAGTAGTGGCTCGGTCGGCAGGGGTGGCTACACCTTC.

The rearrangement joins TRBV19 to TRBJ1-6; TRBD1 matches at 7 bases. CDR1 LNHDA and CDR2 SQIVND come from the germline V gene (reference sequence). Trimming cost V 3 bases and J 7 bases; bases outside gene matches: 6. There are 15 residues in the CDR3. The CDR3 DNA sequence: TGTGCCAGTAGTATTTTGGACAGGAGAAATTCACCCCTCCACTTT. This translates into CASSILDRRNSPLHF.

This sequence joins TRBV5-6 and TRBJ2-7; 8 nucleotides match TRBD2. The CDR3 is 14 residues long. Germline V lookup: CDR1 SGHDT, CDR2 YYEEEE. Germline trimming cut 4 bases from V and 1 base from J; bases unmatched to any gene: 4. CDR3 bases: TGTGCCAGCAGCCCGCGGGGGGCTTCCTACGAGCAGTACTTC. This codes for CASSPRGASYEQYF.

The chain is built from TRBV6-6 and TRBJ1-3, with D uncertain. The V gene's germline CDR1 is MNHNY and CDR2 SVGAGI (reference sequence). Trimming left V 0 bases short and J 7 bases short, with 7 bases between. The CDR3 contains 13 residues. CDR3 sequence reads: CASSYSGRNTIYF. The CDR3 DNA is TGTGCCAGCAGTTACTCGGGGAGGAACACCATATATTTT.

The CDR3 DNA reads as TGTGCCAGCAGTTACTCGAGGCGGACTTGGAGCTACACCTTC. It codes for CASSYSRRTWSYTF. The V call is TRBV6-5, the J call TRBJ1-2, with unresolved D. V lost 0 bases to trimming and J lost 9 bases, with 14 bases between them. The germline V gene has CDR1 MNHEY and CDR2 SVGAGI. The CDR3 runs to 14 residues.

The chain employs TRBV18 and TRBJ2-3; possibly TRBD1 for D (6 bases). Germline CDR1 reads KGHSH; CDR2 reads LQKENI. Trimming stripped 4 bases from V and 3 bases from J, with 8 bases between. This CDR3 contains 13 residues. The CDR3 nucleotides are TGTGCCAGCTCACTTCAGGGGACAGATACGCAGTATTTT. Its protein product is CASSLQGTDTQYF.

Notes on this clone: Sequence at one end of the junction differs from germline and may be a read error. In nucleotides, the CDR3 is TGTGCCAGCAGCCTAACTTTCAGGGGGGCTGAAGCTTTCTTT. Encoded protein: CASSLTFRGAEAFF. This chain uses TRBV7-3 with TRBJ1-1; 7 nucleotides agree with TRBD1. CDR3 length: 14 amino acids. CDR1 is SGHTA, CDR2 FQGTGA, per germline.

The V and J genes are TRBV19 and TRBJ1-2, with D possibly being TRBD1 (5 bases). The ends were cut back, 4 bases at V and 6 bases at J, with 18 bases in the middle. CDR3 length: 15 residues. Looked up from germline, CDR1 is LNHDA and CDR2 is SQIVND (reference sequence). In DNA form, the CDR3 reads TGTGCCAGTAGTACCCGGGTGGGGGACTTCAATGGCTACACCTTC. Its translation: CASSTRVGDFNGYTF.

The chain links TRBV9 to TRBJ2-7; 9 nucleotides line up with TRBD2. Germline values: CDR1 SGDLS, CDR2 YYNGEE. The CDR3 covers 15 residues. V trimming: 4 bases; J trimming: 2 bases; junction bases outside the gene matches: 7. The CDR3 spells CASSRGAGGTYEQYF. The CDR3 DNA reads TGTGCCAGCAGCAGAGGAGCGGGGGGCACCTACGAGCAGTACTTC.

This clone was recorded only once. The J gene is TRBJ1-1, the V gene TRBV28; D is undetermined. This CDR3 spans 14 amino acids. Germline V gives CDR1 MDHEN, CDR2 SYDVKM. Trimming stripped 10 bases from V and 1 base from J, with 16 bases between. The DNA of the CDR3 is TGTGCCAACCAAGCGGAGGGAAAGAACACTGAAGCTTTCTTT. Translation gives CANQAEGKNTEAFF.

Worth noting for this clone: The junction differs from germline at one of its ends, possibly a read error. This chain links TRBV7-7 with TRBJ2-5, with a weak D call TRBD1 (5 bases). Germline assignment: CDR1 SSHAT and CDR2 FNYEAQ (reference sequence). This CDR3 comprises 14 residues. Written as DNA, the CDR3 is TGTGCTAGCAGCTTAGAAGGGGTCCGGGAGACCCAGTACTTC. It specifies CASSLEGVRETQYF.

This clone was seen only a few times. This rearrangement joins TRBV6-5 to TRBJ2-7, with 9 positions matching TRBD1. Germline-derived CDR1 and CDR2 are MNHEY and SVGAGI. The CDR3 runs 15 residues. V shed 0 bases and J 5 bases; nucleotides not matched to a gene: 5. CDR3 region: CASSYSRDRANEQYF. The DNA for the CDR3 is TGTGCCAGCAGTTACTCCCGGGACAGGGCTAACGAGCAGTACTTC.

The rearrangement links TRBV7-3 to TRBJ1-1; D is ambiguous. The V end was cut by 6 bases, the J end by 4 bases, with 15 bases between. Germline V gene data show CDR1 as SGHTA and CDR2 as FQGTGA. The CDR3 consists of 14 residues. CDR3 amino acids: CASSLNTRSTEAFF. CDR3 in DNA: TGTGCCAGCAGTCTAAATACGAGGAGCACTGAAGCTTTCTTT.